This record covers a single T cell receptor beta chain. Antigen unknown. These data originate in a study of OX40 agonist ivuxolimab in advanced cancers. V lost 5 bases and J 2 bases, leaving 12 bases between the germline ends. The germline gives CDR1 SEHNR, CDR2 FQNEAQ (reference sequence). CDR3 size: 14 residues. Study-level points and caveats: With doses of 0.1-3.0 mg/kg, partial responders showed among the lowest clonal expansion. Certain nonresponding patients likewise had low normalized T-cell clonal expansion. In the expanded peripheral T cells, antigen specificity was never determined. At doses 0.1 to 3.0 mg/kg, CD4+ and CD8+ clones expanded.

This table comes from immunoSEQ multiplex PCR, and its TCRdb copy is limited to in-frame clones, with some not included. The table shows tens of thousands of clones, with roughly 80% occurring only once. This TCR derives from an adult with an advanced solid tumor such as melanoma, head and neck, liver or kidney cancer. The chain joins TRBV7-9 to TRBJ1-1; possible D gene TRBD1, 6 bases. The specimen was CD4+ or CD8+ T cells sorted from blood, collected in a trial of the OX40 agonist ivuxolimab. The CDR3 DNA reads TGTGCCAGCAGCCCCATGGGGGGCAACACTGAAGCTTTCTTT. It encodes CASSPMGGNTEAFF.